The clone carrying this T cell receptor beta chain has at least ten counts. The read gets to within 3 residues of the CDR3 end, and the germline J gene fills in the rest. CDR1 is SNHLY, CDR2 FYNNEI, per germline. This CDR3 spans 12 amino acids. The sample originates from a study of T cell clonality in common variable immunodeficiency. This table comes from immunoSEQ multiplex PCR, and its TCRdb copy is limited to in-frame clones, with some not included. The sample contains 40,000 to 60,000 clones, none occurring once; around 1.8% lies in the top ten. The chain employs TRBV2 and TRBJ1-6; perhaps TRBD1 as D (5 bases). This receptor was identified in a person aged 18-70 years in good health. Specimen: peripheral blood mononuclear cells. CDR3 in amino acids: CASSELGGALHF. The DNA read from the CDR3 is TGTGCCAGCAGTGAACTGGGAGGGGCC. Full variable domain (remainder filled in from reference TRBV2 and TRBJ1-6): EPEVTQTPSHQVTQMGQEVILRCVPISNHLYFYWYRQILGQKVEFLVSFYNNEISEKSEIFDDQFSVERPDGSNFTLKIRSTKLEDSAMYFCASSELGGALHFGNGTRLTVT.